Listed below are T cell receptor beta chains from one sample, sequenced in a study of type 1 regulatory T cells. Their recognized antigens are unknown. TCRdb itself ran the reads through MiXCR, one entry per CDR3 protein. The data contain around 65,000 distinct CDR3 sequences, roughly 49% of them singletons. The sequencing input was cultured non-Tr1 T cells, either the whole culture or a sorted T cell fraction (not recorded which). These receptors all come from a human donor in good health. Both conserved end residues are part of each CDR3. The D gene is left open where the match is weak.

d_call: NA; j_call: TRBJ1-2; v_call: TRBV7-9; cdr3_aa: CASSLDSNGYTF
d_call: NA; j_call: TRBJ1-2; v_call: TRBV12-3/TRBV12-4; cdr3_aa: CASSLRGIDYGYTF
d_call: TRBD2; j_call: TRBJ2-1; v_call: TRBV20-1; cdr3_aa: CSARRAGVSSNEQFF
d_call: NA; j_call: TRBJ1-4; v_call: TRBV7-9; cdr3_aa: CASSTRVGEKLFF
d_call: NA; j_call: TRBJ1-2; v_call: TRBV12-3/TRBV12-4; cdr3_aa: CASSLGSDLLRYGYTF
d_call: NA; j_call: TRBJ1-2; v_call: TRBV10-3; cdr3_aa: CAITPSRQDAYGYTF
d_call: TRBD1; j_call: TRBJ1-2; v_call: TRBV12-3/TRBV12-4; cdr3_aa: CASSLGDRGLGYTF
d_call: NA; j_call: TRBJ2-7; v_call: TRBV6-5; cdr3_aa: CASSYSTSPWDTYEQYF
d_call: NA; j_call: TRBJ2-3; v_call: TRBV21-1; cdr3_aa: CASSWGLAGGLSSTDTQYF
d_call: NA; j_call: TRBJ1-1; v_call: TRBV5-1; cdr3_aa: CASSWGQKSEAFF
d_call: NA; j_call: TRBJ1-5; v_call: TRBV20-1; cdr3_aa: CSARAGGGNQPQHF
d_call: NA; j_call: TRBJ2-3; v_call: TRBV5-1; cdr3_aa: CASSRRRGGIADTQYF
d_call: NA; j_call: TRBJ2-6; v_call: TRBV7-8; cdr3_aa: CASSPQRQRSSGANVLTF
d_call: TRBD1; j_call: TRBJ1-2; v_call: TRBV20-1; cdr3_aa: CSAVQTGGLWYGYTF